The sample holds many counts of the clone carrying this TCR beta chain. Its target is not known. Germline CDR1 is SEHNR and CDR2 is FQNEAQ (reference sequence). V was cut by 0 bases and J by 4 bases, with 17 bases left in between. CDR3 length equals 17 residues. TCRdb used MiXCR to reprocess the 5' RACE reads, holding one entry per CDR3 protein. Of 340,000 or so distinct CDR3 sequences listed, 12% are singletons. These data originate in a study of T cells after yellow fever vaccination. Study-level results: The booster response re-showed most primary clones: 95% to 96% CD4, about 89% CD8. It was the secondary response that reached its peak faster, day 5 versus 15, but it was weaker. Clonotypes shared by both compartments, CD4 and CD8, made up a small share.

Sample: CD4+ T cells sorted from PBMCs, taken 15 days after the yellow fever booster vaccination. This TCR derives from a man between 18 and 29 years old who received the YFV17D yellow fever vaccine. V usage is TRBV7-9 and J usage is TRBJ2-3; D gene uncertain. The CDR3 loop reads CASSLAEAAHSPDTQYF. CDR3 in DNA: TGTGCCAGCAGCTTAGCAGAGGCCGCCCACAGCCCAGATACGCAGTATTTT.